Presented here are 6 T cell receptor beta chains from one specimen sequenced in a study of beta chain features in type 1 diabetes. Of the isolated RNA, all was reverse transcribed, and so the sequenced material was expressed TCRB transcripts. This table comes from immunoSEQ multiplex PCR, and its TCRdb copy is limited to in-frame clones, with some not included. The profile shows around 250,000 clones, 25% to 35% of them singletons. Sequencing was done on a sample of central memory CD4+ T cells from blood. These TCRs come from a man aged 30-40 years in good health.

Only a few counts were recorded for this clone. The sample carries other DNA sequences with the same CDR3. This rearrangement joins TRBV29-1 to TRBJ2-6; no firm D call. The V and J ends lost 3 bases and 0 bases respectively, with 3 bases between them. The CDR3 totals 13 residues. Looked up from germline, CDR1 is SQVTM and CDR2 is ANQGSEA. Written as DNA, the CDR3 is TGCAGCGTTGACAGCTCTGGGGCCAACGTCCTGACTTTC. Protein sequence: CSVDSSGANVLTF.

This rearrangement joins TRBV15 to TRBJ1-2; 7 bases match TRBD1. Germline trimming cut 5 bases from V and 4 bases from J; bases unmatched to any gene: 7. This CDR3 is built from 14 residues. Germline-derived CDR1 and CDR2 are LNHNV and YYDKDF (reference sequence). CDR3 nucleotides: TGTGCCACCAGCCAAGACAGGGTGACCTATGGCTACACCTTC. Protein sequence: CATSQDRVTYGYTF.

This clone has just a few counts. V usage is TRBV6-6 and J usage is TRBJ2-7, with 7 bases fitting TRBD1. The CDR3 contains 15 residues. The J segment lost 0 bases and the V segment lost 4 bases, leaving 6 bases of the junction unmatched. Germline V gene sequence: CDR1 MNHNY, CDR2 SVGAGI (reference sequence). The CDR3 DNA reads as TGTGCCAGCAGTTCAGGGACAGCGAGCTCCTACGAGCAGTACTTC. Translation: CASSSGTASSYEQYF.

The chain uses TRBV2 and TRBJ2-5; possibly TRBD1 for D (6 bases). The CDR3 runs to 13 residues. CDR1 is SNHLY and CDR2 is FYNNEI in the germline V gene. The germline V and J ends were trimmed by 6 bases and 5 bases, with 13 bases remaining between them. The DNA for the CDR3 is TGTGCCAGCAGCATAAACAGGGAGGAGACCCAGTACTTC. Amino acid sequence: CASSINREETQYF.

The genes are TRBV14 and TRBJ1-2; D not certain. V gave up 2 bases and J gave up 9 bases, with 10 bases separating them. Germline CDR1 reads SGHDN; CDR2 reads FVKESK. The CDR3 totals 12 residues. The CDR3 spells CASSQTERSYTF. DNA for the CDR3: TGTGCCAGCAGCCAAACAGAAAGGAGCTACACCTTC.

The chain recombines TRBV6-5 with TRBJ1-4; TRBD1 agrees at 8 bases. Germline CDR1 is MNHEY and CDR2 is SVGAGI. The CDR3 loop spans 14 amino acids. The ends lost 3 bases at V and 7 bases at J; junction bases unmatched: 4. CDR3 residues: CASSYNRGGEKLFF. CDR3 DNA sequence: TGTGCCAGCAGTTATAACAGGGGGGGTGAAAAACTGTTTTTT.